What follows describes a single T cell receptor (beta chain). The data were obtained in a study of blood T cell repertoires in COVID-19. Study details: Acute and convalescent COVID-19 specimens originated in the United States, Italy and Spain.

Repertoires were generated with immunoSEQ multiplex PCR, while TCRdb's copy carries only in-frame clones and drops some. The sample includes under 300,000 clones, around three quarters of them seen just once. This CDR3 is 15 amino acids long. CDR1 MNHEY and CDR2 SVGEGT come from the germline V gene. The V segment lost 5 bases and the J segment 6 bases; nucleotides outside the gene matches: 6. The V and J genes are TRBV6-2 or TRBV6-3 and TRBJ1-6; 8 bases are a match to TRBD1. The specimen sequenced was peripheral blood. The clonotype was recovered from a woman older than 75 with acute or convalescent COVID-19. The CDR3 loop reads CASSPMGQVNSPLHF. CDR3 nucleotides: TGTGCCAGCAGTCCGATGGGACAGGTTAATTCACCCCTCCACTTT.